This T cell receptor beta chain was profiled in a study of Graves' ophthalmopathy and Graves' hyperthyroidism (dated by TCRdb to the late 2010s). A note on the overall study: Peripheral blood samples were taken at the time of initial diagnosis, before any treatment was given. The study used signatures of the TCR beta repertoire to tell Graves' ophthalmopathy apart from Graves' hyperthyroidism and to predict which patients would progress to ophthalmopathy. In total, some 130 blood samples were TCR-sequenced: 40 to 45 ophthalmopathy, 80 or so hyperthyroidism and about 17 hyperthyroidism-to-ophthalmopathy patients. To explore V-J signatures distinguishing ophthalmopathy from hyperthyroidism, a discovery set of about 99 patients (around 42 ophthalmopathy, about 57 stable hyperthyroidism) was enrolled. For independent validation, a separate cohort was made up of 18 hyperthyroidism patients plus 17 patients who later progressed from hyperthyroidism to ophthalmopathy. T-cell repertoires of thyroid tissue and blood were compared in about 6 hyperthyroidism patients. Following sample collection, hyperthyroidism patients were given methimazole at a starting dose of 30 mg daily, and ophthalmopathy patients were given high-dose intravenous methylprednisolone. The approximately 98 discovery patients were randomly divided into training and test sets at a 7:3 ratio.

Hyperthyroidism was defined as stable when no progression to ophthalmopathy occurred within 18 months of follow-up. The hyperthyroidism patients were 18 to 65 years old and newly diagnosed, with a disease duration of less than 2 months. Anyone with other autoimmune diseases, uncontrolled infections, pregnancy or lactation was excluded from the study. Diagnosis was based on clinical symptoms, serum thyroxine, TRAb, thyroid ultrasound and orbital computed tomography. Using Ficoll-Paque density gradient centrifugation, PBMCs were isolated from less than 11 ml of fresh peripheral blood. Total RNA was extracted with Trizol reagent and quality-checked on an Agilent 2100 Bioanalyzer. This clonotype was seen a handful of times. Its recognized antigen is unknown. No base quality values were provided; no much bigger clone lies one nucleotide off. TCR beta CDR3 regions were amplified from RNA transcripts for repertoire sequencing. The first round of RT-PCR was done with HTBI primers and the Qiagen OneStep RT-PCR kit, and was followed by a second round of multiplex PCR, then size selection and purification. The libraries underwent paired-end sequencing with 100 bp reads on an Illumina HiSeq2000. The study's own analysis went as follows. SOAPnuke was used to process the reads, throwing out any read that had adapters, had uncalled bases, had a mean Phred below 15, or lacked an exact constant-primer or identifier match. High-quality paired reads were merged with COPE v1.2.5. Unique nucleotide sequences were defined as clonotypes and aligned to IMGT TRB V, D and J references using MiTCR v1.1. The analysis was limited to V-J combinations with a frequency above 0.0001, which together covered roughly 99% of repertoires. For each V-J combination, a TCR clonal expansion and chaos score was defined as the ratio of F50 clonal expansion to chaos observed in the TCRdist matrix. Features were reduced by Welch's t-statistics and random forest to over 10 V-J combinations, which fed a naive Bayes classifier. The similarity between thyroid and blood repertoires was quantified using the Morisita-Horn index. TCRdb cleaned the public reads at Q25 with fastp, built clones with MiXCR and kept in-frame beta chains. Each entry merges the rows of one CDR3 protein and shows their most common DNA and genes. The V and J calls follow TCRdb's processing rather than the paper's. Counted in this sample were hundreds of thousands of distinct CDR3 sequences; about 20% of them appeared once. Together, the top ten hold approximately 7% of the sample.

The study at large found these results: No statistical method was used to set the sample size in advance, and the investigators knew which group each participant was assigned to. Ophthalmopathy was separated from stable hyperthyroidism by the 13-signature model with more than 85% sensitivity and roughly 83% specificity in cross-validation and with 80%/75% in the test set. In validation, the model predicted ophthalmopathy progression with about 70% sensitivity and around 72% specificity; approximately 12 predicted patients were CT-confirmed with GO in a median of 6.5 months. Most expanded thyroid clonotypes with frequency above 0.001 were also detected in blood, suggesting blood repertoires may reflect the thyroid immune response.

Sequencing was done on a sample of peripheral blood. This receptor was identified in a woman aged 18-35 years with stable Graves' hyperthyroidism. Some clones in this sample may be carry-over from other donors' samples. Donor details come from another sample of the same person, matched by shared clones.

The CDR3 corresponds to CASSSDRGDYGYTF. The DNA reads TGTGCCAGCAGTTCAGACAGGGGGGACTATGGCTACACCTTC. The chain is assembled from TRBV27 and TRBJ1-2; a stretch of 9 junction bases matches TRBD1. The CDR3, cysteine through phenylalanine, is 14 amino acids long. Only the CDR3 part of the read is kept: 42 bases, read in frame from the first base. Based on the germline V gene (reference sequence), the CDR1 and CDR2 sequences are MNHEY and SMNVEV. V and J are trimmed by 4 bases and 3 bases, and the gene matches miss 3 bases of the junction.